These 28 T cell receptor beta chains were sequenced from one sample in a study of T-cell memory formation after mild COVID-19. In TCRdb, the 5' RACE reads were re-called with MiXCR into one record per CDR3 protein. The sample lists around 200,000 distinct CDR3 sequences, over 9.5% occurring once. The source material was PBMCs or a T cell subset sorted from them (not recorded which). The receptors were gathered from a young man who had mild COVID-19 (a few samples of this study predate the infection). Cell type and time point are not known.

The chain links TRBV15 to TRBJ1-4; 7 bases align to TRBD1. The CDR3 totals 15 residues. The germline gives CDR1 LNHNV, CDR2 YYDKDF (reference sequence). Losses at the gene ends were 0 bases for V and 10 bases for J; bases not matched to a gene: 8. The CDR3 nucleotides read TGTGCCACCAGCAGAGATGAGAGGGGGCGCATAAAACTGTTTTTT. Translated: CATSRDERGRIKLFF.

This clonotype was observed a few times. CDR3 loop: CASSLEAHTGELFF. For the CDR3, the DNA is TGTGCCAGCAGCTTAGAGGCGCACACCGGGGAGCTGTTTTTT. The gene calls are TRBV11-3 and TRBJ2-2, with D unresolved. V lost 0 bases to trimming and J lost 3 bases, with 5 bases between them. The CDR3 is 14 amino acids. In germline, CDR1 is SGHNT, CDR2 YENEEA.

This clonotype has a handful of counts. The chain combines TRBV18 with TRBJ2-7, with D perhaps TRBD1 or TRBD2 (5 bases each). The CDR3 spans 14 residues. Germline lookup yields CDR1 KGHSH and CDR2 LQKENI. Trimming left V 3 bases short and J 1 base short, with 10 bases between. CDR3 amino acids: CASSPGTDSYEQYF. CDR3 in DNA: TGTGCCAGCTCACCCGGGACGGATTCCTACGAGCAGTACTTC.

Many counts were recorded for this clonotype. This chain connects TRBV4-3 to TRBJ2-2; D uncertain. The V and J ends lost 3 bases and 0 bases respectively, with 11 bases between them. Looked up from germline, CDR1 is LGHNA and CDR2 is YSLEER. This CDR3 has 16 amino acids. The CDR3 is CASSQPFNPNTGELFF. The CDR3, as DNA: TGCGCCAGCAGCCAGCCTTTCAATCCGAACACCGGGGAGCTGTTTTTT.

In its sample, this clonotype was seen a few times. One end of the junction varies from germline; a read error may be responsible. The chain combines TRBV7-7 with TRBJ1-1; D is undetermined. Germline lookup yields CDR1 SSHAT and CDR2 FNYEAQ (reference sequence). The CDR3 spans 13 residues. CDR3 amino acids: CASSSDSFSEAFF. Here the CDR3 DNA reads TGTGCTAGCAGCTCCGACTCCTTTTCGGAAGCTTTCTTT.

This clonotype was detected only a few times. V usage is TRBV12-3 or TRBV12-4 and J usage is TRBJ1-4, with D possibly being TRBD1 (5 bases). V was cut by 4 bases and J by 7 bases, with 13 bases left in between. This CDR3 has 14 residues. CDR3 protein: CASSSARQGEKLFF. CDR3 in DNA: TGTGCCAGCAGTTCAGCTCGGCAGGGTGAAAAACTGTTTTTT.

The gene calls are TRBV11-2 and TRBJ2-3, with D perhaps matching TRBD1 or TRBD2 (5 bases each). Germline V CDR1 and CDR2: SGHAT, FQNNGV. This CDR3 has 12 amino acids. Trimming took off 2 bases at V and 10 bases at J, with 10 bases between the two ends. Written as DNA, the CDR3 is TGTGCCAGCAGCTTATACGGGGCCTCGCAGTATTTT. Translating gives CASSLYGASQYF.

This clonotype occurred a few times. The chain carries TRBV29-1 and TRBJ1-4, with no clear D. There are 13 residues in the CDR3. Germline CDR1 reads SQVTM; CDR2 reads ANQGSEA. In DNA, the CDR3 is TGCAGTTGTGGCAGCAATGAAAATGAAAAACTGTTTTTT. Its protein product is CSCGSNENEKLFF.

This clonotype appeared a few times. This chain uses TRBV7-9 with TRBJ1-5; perhaps TRBD1 as D (5 bases). Germline V lookup: CDR1 SEHNR, CDR2 FQNEAQ (reference sequence). Trimming removed 5 bases from V and 8 bases from J, with 19 bases in between. The CDR3 covers 15 residues. The CDR3 spells CASSPSTEGLKPQHF. As DNA, the CDR3 is TGTGCCAGCAGCCCCTCGACAGAGGGGCTAAAGCCCCAGCATTTT.

V is TRBV21-1 and J is TRBJ2-1; the D call of TRBD2 is as the table states it, not checked on the DNA. TRBV21-1 corresponds to a pseudogene. The CDR3 is 17 residues long. CDR3 coding DNA: TGTGCCAGCAGCCCTCTCGAGTTGTCGGGGGGGCTGGGAGAGCAGTTCTTC. Translation gives CASSPLELSGGLGEQFF.

This clonotype has at least ten counts. The chain combines TRBV29-1 with TRBJ1-4; TRBD1 is a possible D gene (5 bases). Germline-derived CDR1 and CDR2 are SQVTM and ANQGSEA. CDR3 length: 15 residues. Trimming left V 6 bases short and J 6 bases short, with 20 bases between. The CDR3 protein is CSVYRNSGLDEKLFF. The CDR3 DNA follows: TGCAGCGTATACAGGAACTCGGGTTTGGATGAAAAACTGTTTTTT.

This sequence joins TRBV7-3 and TRBJ2-2; possible D gene TRBD2, 6 bases. CDR1 SGHTA and CDR2 FQGTGA come from the germline V gene. V dropped 6 bases and J dropped 5 bases, with 19 bases sitting between them. The length of the CDR3 is 16 residues. CDR3 DNA sequence: TGTGCCAGCAGTCCCACGACTGGTGCGGGGACCGGGGAGCTGTTTTTT. Translation gives CASSPTTGAGTGELFF.

This clonotype has only a few counts. The chain carries TRBV5-1 and TRBJ1-1, with TRBD1 matching 8 bases. With 4 bases clipped from V and 5 bases from J, the junction kept 7 bases outside the gene matches. Germline lookup yields CDR1 SGHRS and CDR2 YFSETQ. This CDR3 has 14 residues. The CDR3 DNA sequence: TGCGCCAGCAGCCATGGACAGGGAGGGACTGAAGCTTTCTTT. It translates to CASSHGQGGTEAFF.

This clonotype occurred a few times. The rearrangement uses TRBV19 and TRBJ2-2, with unresolved D. CDR3 length equals 14 residues. Germline V gene lookup returns CDR1 LNHDA and CDR2 SQIVND (reference sequence). Trimming left V 3 bases short and J 5 bases short, with 10 bases between. The CDR3 nucleotides read TGTGCCAGTAGTATTCCGGGTCCGACCGGGGAGCTGTTTTTT. This gives the protein CASSIPGPTGELFF. The full variable domain, with the rest looked up from reference TRBV19 and TRBJ2-2, is DGGITQSPKYLFRKEGQNVTLSCEQNLNHDAMYWYRQDPGQGLRLIYYSQIVNDFQKGDIAEGYSVSREKKESFPLTVTSAQKNPTAFYLCASSIPGPTGELFFGEGSRLTVL.

The CDR3 region is CASSLATGSTERYGYTF. For the CDR3, the DNA is TGTGCCAGCAGCTTAGCGACAGGGTCTACCGAACGCTATGGCTACACCTTC. The J gene is TRBJ1-2, the V gene TRBV7-9; 7 bases agree with TRBD1. In germline, CDR1 is SEHNR, CDR2 FQNEAQ (reference sequence). The trim removed 0 bases at V and 4 bases at J, leaving 11 bases unmatched. CDR3 length equals 17 residues.

The rearrangement joins TRBV4-1 to TRBJ1-4; D unresolved. The V end was cut by 4 bases, the J end by 0 bases, with 12 bases between. The V gene's germline CDR1 is MGHRA and CDR2 YSYEKL. The CDR3 sequence is 16 residues long. CDR3: CASSLGHSATNEKLFF. CDR3 coding DNA: TGCGCCAGCAGCCTCGGCCACAGCGCAACTAATGAAAAACTGTTTTTT.

This chain connects TRBV10-2 to TRBJ1-3; tentative D call: TRBD1 (5 bases). CDR1 WSHSY and CDR2 SAAADI come from the germline V gene. V dropped 3 bases and J dropped 4 bases, with 16 bases sitting between them. The CDR3 spans 16 residues. In nucleotides, the CDR3 is TGCGCCAGCAGTGATTCAGGGAGCGATATCGGAAACACCATATATTTT. Amino acid sequence: CASSDSGSDIGNTIYF.

In this sample, this clonotype turned up a few times. CDR3 residues: CACSPDRGNGYTF. The CDR3 bases are TGTGCGTGCTCCCCTGACAGGGGGAATGGCTACACCTTC. This rearrangement joins TRBV30 to TRBJ1-2; 9 nucleotides match TRBD1. Germline values: CDR1 GTSNPN, CDR2 SVGIG (reference sequence). This CDR3 spans 13 amino acids.

The V gene is TRBV5-1, the J gene TRBJ1-6; 9 bases are shared with TRBD1. The CDR3 is 15 amino acids. Germline V gene lookup returns CDR1 SGHRS and CDR2 YFSETQ. V lost 1 base and J lost 5; bases outside the gene matches: 1. The CDR3 bases are TGCGCCAGCAGCTTGCGGGACAGGGATAATTCACCCCTCCACTTT. As protein: CASSLRDRDNSPLHF.

This clonotype was recorded a few times. The rearrangement uses TRBV23-1 and TRBJ2-5, with 8 bases lining up with TRBD1. TRBV23-1 is sorted into the ORF group, with uncertain function. The CDR3 is made up of 15 amino acids. Trimming cost V 0 bases and J 5 bases; bases outside gene matches: 5. Here the CDR3 reads CASSQSYRGWETQYF. For the CDR3, the DNA is TGCGCCAGCAGTCAATCGTACAGGGGGTGGGAGACCCAGTACTTC.

The chain uses TRBV7-2 and TRBJ1-6; D uncertain. This CDR3 comprises 12 residues. Trimming left V 5 bases short and J 7 bases short, with 6 bases between. Germline V gene lookup returns CDR1 SGHTA and CDR2 FQGNSA. CDR3 residues: CASSDPNSPLHF. CDR3 DNA sequence: TGTGCCAGCAGCGACCCCAATTCACCCCTCCACTTT.

The chain uses TRBV5-1 and TRBJ1-5, with 7 bases that match TRBD1. The CDR3 totals 13 residues. The V gene end was trimmed by 4 bases and the J gene end by 9 bases; junction bases not matched to a gene: 7. CDR1 and CDR2 from the germline V gene are SGHRS and YFSETQ. The DNA for the CDR3 is TGCGCCAGCAGCCGGGACAGTGATGGGCCCCAGCATTTT. Translating it yields CASSRDSDGPQHF.

This clonotype came up a few times. The chain carries TRBV5-6 and TRBJ2-3; 8 bases fit TRBD1. This CDR3 contains 15 residues. Germline CDR1 SGHDT, CDR2 YYEEEE. J gave up 8 bases and V 5 bases, and 13 bases lay outside the gene matches. The CDR3 loop is CASSRTQGAIGTQYF. In DNA, the CDR3 is TGTGCCAGCAGTAGAACTCAGGGGGCGATTGGTACGCAGTATTTT.

This clonotype was picked up a small number of times. This rearrangement joins TRBV20-1 to TRBJ2-7; TRBD1 matches 10 bases. The germline V gene encodes CDR1 DFQATT and CDR2 SNEGSKA (reference sequence). V was pared by 5 bases and J by 2 bases, with 6 bases of the junction left unmatched. This CDR3 spans 14 amino acids. The CDR3 DNA reads TGCAGTGCTCTCCCGGGACAGGGGACCTACGAGCAGTACTTC. Its translation is CSALPGQGTYEQYF.

In this sample, this clonotype turned up a few times. The rearrangement uses TRBV12-3 or TRBV12-4 and TRBJ2-5; TRBD2 aligns across 8 bases. CDR3 length: 14 amino acids. Trimming removed 5 bases from V and 4 bases from J; junction bases left unmatched: 6. The chain's CDR3 is CASSPGLARETQYF. The DNA of the CDR3 is TGTGCCAGCAGTCCAGGACTAGCAAGAGAGACCCAGTACTTC.

This clonotype was counted ten times or more. V usage is TRBV7-9 and J usage is TRBJ1-2; no definite D call. Trimming removed 1 base at V and 4 bases at J, with 13 bases between. The CDR3 is 15 amino acids. The V gene's germline CDR1 is SEHNR and CDR2 FQNEAQ (reference sequence). This chain's CDR3 is CASSLGVLVGYGYTF. For the CDR3, the DNA is TGTGCCAGCAGCTTAGGGGTTTTGGTTGGCTATGGCTACACCTTC.

This chain connects TRBV2 to TRBJ1-2; tentative D call: TRBD1 (5 bases). Germline CDR1 SNHLY, CDR2 FYNNEI. This CDR3 comprises 10 residues. V lost 11 bases and J lost 8, with 12 bases in between. The CDR3 loop reads CAEGQGGYTF. The CDR3 DNA reads as TGTGCCGAGGGGCAGGGCGGCTACACCTTC.

Only a few counts were recorded for this clonotype. This chain joins TRBV2 and TRBJ1-1; D perhaps matches TRBD1 (5 bases). Trimming took 7 bases from V and 0 from J, leaving 12 bases between them. Germline CDR1 SNHLY, CDR2 FYNNEI. CDR3 length: 14 amino acids. The CDR3 nucleotides are TGTGCCAGCAAAATCGACAGATTGAACACTGAAGCTTTCTTT. Protein sequence: CASKIDRLNTEAFF. The complete variable domain, with remaining parts taken from reference TRBV2 and TRBJ1-1, reads EPEVTQTPSHQVTQMGQEVILRCVPISNHLYFYWYRQILGQKVEFLVSFYNNEISEKSEIFDDQFSVERPDGSNFTLKIRSTKLEDSAMYFCASKIDRLNTEAFFGQGTRLTVV.